This T cell receptor (beta chain) was retrieved from a study of circulating and synovial CD4+ cells in juvenile arthritis. General study findings and limits: These repertoires were less diverse than bulk blood CD4 repertoires. Circulating pathogenic-like lymphocytes shared a substantially higher fraction of CDR3 sequences with synovium than bulk blood.

As for this clone: Its cognate antigen is unknown.

Patients with active juvenile idiopathic arthritis donated these samples. Assay: immunoSEQ multiplex PCR; the TCRdb copy retains only in-frame clones and omits some. The data contain approximately 2,300 clones, about 90% of them seen just once; the ten biggest clones take up roughly 3.3%. The CDR3 has 15 residues. Germline loops: CDR1 SGDLS, CDR2 YYNGEE. Between the trimmed V and J ends, which lost 2 bases and 2 bases, there was a span of 14 bases. The chain employs TRBV9 and TRBJ2-7, with a possible D match to TRBD1 (6 bases). This TCR was sampled from a human donor with juvenile idiopathic arthritis. Sequencing was carried out using HLA-DR+ CD4+ T cells from blood. As for subset: circulating pathogenic-like lymphocytes, sorted as HLA-DR+CD14-CD3+CD4+CD25low/- blood T cells. The CDR3 DNA reads TGTGCCAGCAGCGTGGGGGACACCTCCCCCTACGAGCAGTACTTC. Its translation is CASSVGDTSPYEQYF.